This T cell receptor beta chain was obtained from a study of shared clonotypes between healthy human individuals. The overall study: Samples came from two female and a few male donors aged 18 to 49.

Using immunoSEQ multiplex PCR, the repertoire was profiled, and TCRdb retains in-frame clones only, with some absent. The sample lists 300,000 to 400,000 clones, about 74% occurring once. Germline V gene data show CDR1 as MNHNS and CDR2 as SASEGT. Trimming cost V 8 bases and J 7 bases; bases outside gene matches: 12. This CDR3 has 15 amino acids. Sequences were obtained from memory CD4+ T cells sorted from blood. The subset is: CD45RA-negative fraction. The genes are TRBV6-1 and TRBJ2-7; 12 positions match TRBD1. This clonotype was sampled from a man younger than 40 in good health. CDR3 region: CASQPYGDRGPEQYF. DNA of the CDR3: TGTGCCAGCCAACCTTATGGGGACAGGGGGCCGGAGCAGTACTTC.